This T cell receptor beta chain was sequenced during a study of cytomegalovirus exposure and HLA in healthy donors. Study-wide context: As released early, the data held some 85 million unique TCRs from HLA-typed donors. Findings of the study overall: Associated with cytomegalovirus, according to the listing, were 150 to 200 TCR beta chains.

The primer mix had 60 Vbeta and 13 Jbeta primers. As processed by the authors: Later work found 80 million or so unique TCR beta chains, with roughly 11 million shared. Using immunoSEQ multiplex PCR, the repertoire was profiled, and TCRdb retains in-frame clones only, with some absent. V and J calls and clone size come straight from that table; D and trimming were deduced from the DNA. This sample has more than 140,000 clones, with around 82% found just once. As regards this clone: Its matching antigen is unknown.

This CDR3 region has 15 residues. J lost 5 bases, V lost 4 bases, and 5 bases had no gene match. Germline V lookup: CDR1 MGHRA, CDR2 YSYEKL. Sequencing used PBMCs. The V call is TRBV4-1, the J call TRBJ2-1; TRBD1 agrees at 10 bases. The sequence was collected from a man aged 18 to 29 in good health and CMV-seropositive. The CDR3 loop reads CASSLPGTGDNEQFF. CDR3 bases: TGCGCCAGCAGCCTCCCCGGGACAGGGGACAATGAGCAGTTCTTC.